This T cell receptor (beta chain) originates from a study of T cell responses to AZD1222 COVID-19 vaccine. The study, taken as a whole, reports: Seropositive status at baseline applied to only 5 or 6 AZD1222 recipients. Targets within unmutated variant regions were reportedly found for nearly half of spike-specific TCRs. Repertoire sampling happened only post peak T cell response.

CDR1 and CDR2 (germline): MNHEY, SVGEGT. The CDR3 totals 13 residues. Trimming took 4 bases from V and 8 from J, leaving 13 bases between them. Assay: immunoSEQ multiplex PCR; the TCRdb copy retains only in-frame clones and omits some. The table lists roughly 100,000 clones, roughly 86% of them singletons. About this clone itself: Antigen specificity is unknown.

This specimen was peripheral blood, taken on day 0 of AZD1222 vaccination. The sequence was collected from an adult in good health. The V call is TRBV6-2 or TRBV6-3, the J call TRBJ2-3; possibly TRBD2 for D (6 bases). The CDR3 loop reads CASSSKLAATQYF. CDR3 DNA sequence: TGTGCCAGCAGTTCCAAACTAGCAGCTACGCAGTATTTT.